The clone carrying this T cell receptor (beta chain) has at least ten counts. The antigen remains undetermined. TCRdb fed the 5' RACE reads into MiXCR, producing one record per CDR3 protein. The repertoire holds about 47,000 distinct CDR3 sequences, with roughly 7.5% as singletons. The data derive from a study of T cells after yellow fever vaccination. Study context: Preparation used SMART-Seq v4 Ultra Low Input for the low-cell-number fractions.

Study-level findings and limits: Researchers cautioned that FACS-sorted repertoires could harbor abundant clonotypes contaminating from the bulk population. Post-booster repertoires contained most primary-vaccination clones again (roughly 96% CD4, less than 90% CD8).

This material consisted of CD8+ T cells sorted from PBMCs, taken around 14 days after the first yellow fever vaccination. This sequence was found in a man between 18 and 35 years old who received the YFV17D yellow fever vaccine.

The CDR3: CASKWSGAYGYTF. CDR3 DNA: TGTGCCAGCAAATGGAGCGGGGCCTATGGCTACACCTTC. The J gene is TRBJ1-2, the V gene TRBV6-2 or TRBV6-3; TRBD1 is a possible D gene (5 bases). CDR1 MNHEY and CDR2 SVGEGT come from the germline V gene. Trimming pared 7 bases from V and 4 bases from J, leaving 13 bases between. The CDR3 loop spans 13 amino acids.